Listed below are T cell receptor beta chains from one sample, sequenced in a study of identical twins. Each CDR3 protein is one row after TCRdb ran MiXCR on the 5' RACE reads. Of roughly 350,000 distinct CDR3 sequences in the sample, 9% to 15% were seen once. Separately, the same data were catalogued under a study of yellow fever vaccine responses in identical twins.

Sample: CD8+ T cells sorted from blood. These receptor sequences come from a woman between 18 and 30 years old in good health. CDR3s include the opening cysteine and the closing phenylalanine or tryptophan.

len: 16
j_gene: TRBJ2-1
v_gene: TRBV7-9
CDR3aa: CASSLTEVSSYNEQFF

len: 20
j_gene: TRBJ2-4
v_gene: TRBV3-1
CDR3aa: CASTQNRVIQGYVAKNIQYF

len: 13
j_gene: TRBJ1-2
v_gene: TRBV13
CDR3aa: CASSRDRYYGYTF

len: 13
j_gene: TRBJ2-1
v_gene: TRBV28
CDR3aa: CASGNLAINEQFF

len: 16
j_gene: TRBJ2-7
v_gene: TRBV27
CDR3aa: CASRLSGGVLGNEQYF

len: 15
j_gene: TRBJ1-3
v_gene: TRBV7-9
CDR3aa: CASSFSTSQRNTIYF

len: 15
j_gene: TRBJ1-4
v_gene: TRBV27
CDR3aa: CASSLSGTGGEKLFF

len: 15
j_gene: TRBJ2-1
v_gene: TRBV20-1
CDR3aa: CSARDSGIAYNEQFF

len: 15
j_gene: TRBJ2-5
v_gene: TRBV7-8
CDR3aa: CASSSGTGEQETQYF

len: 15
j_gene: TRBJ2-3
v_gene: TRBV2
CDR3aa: CASSDWGRTTDTQYF

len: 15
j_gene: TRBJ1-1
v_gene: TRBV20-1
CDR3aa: CSARDLGQMNTEAFF

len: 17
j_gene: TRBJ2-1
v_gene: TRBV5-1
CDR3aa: CASSLTSGGGGNNEQFF

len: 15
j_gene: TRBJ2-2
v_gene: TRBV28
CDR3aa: CASSAPSGETGELFF

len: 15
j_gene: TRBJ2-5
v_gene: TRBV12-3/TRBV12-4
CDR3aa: CASSLGTGGLETQYF

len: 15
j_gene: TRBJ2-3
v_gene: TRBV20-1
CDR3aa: CSARGGTSNWDTQYF

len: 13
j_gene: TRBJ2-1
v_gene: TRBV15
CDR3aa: CATSRGRYNEQFF

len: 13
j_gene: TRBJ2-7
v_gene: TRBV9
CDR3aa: CASSGREREEQYF

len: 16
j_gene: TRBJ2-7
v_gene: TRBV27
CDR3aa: CASSLSWGPKSYEQYF